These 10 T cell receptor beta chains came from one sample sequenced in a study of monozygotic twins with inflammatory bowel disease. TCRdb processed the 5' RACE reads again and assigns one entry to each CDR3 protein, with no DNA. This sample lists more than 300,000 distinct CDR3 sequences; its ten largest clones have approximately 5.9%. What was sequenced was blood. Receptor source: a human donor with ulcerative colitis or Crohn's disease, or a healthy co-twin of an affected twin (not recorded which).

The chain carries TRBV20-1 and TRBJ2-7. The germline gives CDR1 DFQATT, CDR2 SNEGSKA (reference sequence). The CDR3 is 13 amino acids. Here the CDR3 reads CSARVSYSSEQYF.

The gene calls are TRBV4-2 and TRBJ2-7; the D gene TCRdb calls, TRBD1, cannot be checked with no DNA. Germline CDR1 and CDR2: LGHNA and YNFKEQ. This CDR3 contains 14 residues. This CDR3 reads CASSRQGEIYEQYF.

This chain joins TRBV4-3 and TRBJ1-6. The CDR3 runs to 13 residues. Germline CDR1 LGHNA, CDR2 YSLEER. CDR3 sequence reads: CASSQGQHSPLHF.

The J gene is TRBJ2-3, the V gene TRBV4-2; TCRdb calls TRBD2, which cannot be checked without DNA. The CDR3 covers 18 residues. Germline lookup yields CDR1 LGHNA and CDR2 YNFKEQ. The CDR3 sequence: CASSQSSGRPRFTDTQYF.

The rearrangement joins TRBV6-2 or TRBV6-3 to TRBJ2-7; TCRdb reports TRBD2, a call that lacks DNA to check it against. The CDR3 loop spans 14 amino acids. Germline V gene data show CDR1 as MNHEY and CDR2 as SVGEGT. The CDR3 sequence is CASLRTSGRDEQYF.

The CDR3 loop is CASSSILTRSTGELFF. This chain links TRBV5-6 with TRBJ2-2. This CDR3 comprises 16 residues. CDR1 is SGHDT and CDR2 is YYEEEE in the germline V gene.

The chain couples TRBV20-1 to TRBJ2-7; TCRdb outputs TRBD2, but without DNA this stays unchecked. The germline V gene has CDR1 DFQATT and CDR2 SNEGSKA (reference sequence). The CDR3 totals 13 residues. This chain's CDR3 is CSARPSSSGEQYF.

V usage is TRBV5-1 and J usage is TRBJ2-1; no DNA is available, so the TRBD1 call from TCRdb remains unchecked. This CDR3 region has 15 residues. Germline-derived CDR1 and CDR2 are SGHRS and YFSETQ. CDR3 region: CASSLAPGQPNEQFF. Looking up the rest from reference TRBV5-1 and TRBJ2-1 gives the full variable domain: KAGVTQTPRYLIKTRGQQVTLSCSPISGHRSVSWYQQTPGQGLQFLFEYFSETQRNKGNFPGRFSGRQFSNSRSEMNVSTLELGDSALYLCASSLAPGQPNEQFFGPGTRLTVL.

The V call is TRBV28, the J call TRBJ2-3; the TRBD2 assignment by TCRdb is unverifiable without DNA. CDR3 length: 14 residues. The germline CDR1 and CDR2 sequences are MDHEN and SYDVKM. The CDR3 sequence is CASSATSGRDTQYF.

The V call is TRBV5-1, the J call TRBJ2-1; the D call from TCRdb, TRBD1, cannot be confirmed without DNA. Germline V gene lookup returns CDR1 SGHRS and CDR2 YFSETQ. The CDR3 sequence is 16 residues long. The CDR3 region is CASSLLPVSSYNEQFF.